This is a list of T cell receptor beta chains from one sample in a study of blood T cells in healthy people across ages. TCRdb re-analysed the 5' RACE reads in MiXCR, keeping a single row per CDR3 protein. Counted here are more than 800,000 distinct CDR3 sequences, roughly 26% occurring once; the ten biggest clones make up around 15%. Sequencing was done on a sample of blood. The receptors here all came from an elderly woman in good health. CDR3s include the opening cysteine and the closing phenylalanine or tryptophan. D genes are given only for firm matches. Clone size is given for some rows only: seen once, a few or many times, or a class if the clone is expanded.

j_gene	v_gene	d_gene	abundance	CDR3aa	CDR3nt
TRBJ1-1	TRBV6-2/TRBV6-3	.	many	CASSRSSWGNTEAFF	TGTGCCAGCAGTCGCAGTTCGTGGGGGAACACTGAAGCTTTCTTT
TRBJ1-2	TRBV9	.	.	CAGSVAVNNYGYTF	TGTGCCGGCAGCGTGGCGGTTAATAACTATGGCTACACCTTC
TRBJ1-2	TRBV12-3/TRBV12-4	.	.	CASSPTSLLNYGYTF	TGTGCCAGCAGTCCCACCTCACTCTTGAACTATGGCTACACCTTC
TRBJ2-2	TRBV2	.	.	CASSDRLANTGELFF	TGTGCCAGCAGTGACCGTCTCGCGAACACCGGGGAGCTGTTTTTT
TRBJ2-6	TRBV18	.	few	CASSRAAPGSGANVLTF	TGTGCCAGCTCTAGGGCGGCTCCTGGCTCTGGGGCCAACGTCCTGACTTTC
TRBJ2-4	TRBV30	.	.	CAWSVRREAKNIQYF	TGTGCCTGGAGTGTACGTCGGGAGGCCAAAAACATTCAGTACTTC
TRBJ2-1	TRBV9	.	.	CASSAVTVTGNEQFF	TGTGCCAGCAGCGCAGTCACAGTAACGGGGAATGAGCAGTTCTTC
TRBJ2-3	TRBV7-9	TRBD1	.	CASSWTGSTGTQYF	TGTGCCAGCAGCTGGACAGGAAGCACGGGTACGCAGTATTTT
TRBJ1-2	TRBV18	.	few	CASSPDRSANYGYTF	TGTGCCAGCTCTCCTGACAGGTCCGCGAACTATGGCTACACCTTC
TRBJ1-4	TRBV4-1	TRBD1	many	CASSVRMTGEDEKLFF	TGCGCCAGCAGCGTCCGAATGACAGGGGAGGACGAAAAACTGTTTTTT
TRBJ2-6	TRBV4-3	.	few	CASSQDTGVWGANVRTF	TGCGCCAGCAGCCAAGATACAGGGGTGTGGGGGGCCAACGTCCGGACTTTC
TRBJ2-7	TRBV7-2	.	many	CASSLALTPSSYEQYF	TGTGCCAGCAGCTTAGCCCTGACTCCCTCCTCCTACGAGCAGTACTTC
TRBJ2-1	TRBV5-1	TRBD2	many	CASSLVVSGDEQFF	TGCGCCAGCAGCTTGGTAGTTAGCGGGGATGAGCAGTTCTTC
TRBJ2-3	TRBV20-1	.	few	CSARDLERYTDTQDF	TGCAGTGCTAGAGATCTGGAAAGGTACACAGATACGCAGGATTTT
TRBJ2-1	TRBV7-3	TRBD2	.	CASSLSASGDFNEQFF	TGTGCCAGCAGCTTAAGCGCTAGCGGGGATTTCAATGAGCAGTTCTTC
TRBJ2-1	TRBV20-1	TRBD2	.	CSARDERGGEEQFF	TGCAGTGCTAGAGATGAGCGGGGGGGAGAGGAGCAGTTCTTC
TRBJ2-6	TRBV19	.	.	CASSMDGGTSGANVLTF	TGTGCCAGTAGTATGGACGGGGGAACCTCTGGGGCCAACGTCCTGACTTTC
TRBJ2-3	TRBV25-1	.	many	CASSDPTRSRDTQYF	TGTGCCAGCAGTGACCCCACTCGATCAAGGGATACGCAGTATTTT
TRBJ1-2	TRBV4-3	.	.	CASSLGLEYGYTF	TGCGCCAGCAGCCTGGGGCTAGAGTATGGCTACACCTTC
TRBJ2-1	TRBV6-6	.	many	CASTRRDWENNEQFF	TGTGCCAGCACCCGAAGGGACTGGGAGAACAATGAGCAGTTCTTC
TRBJ1-2	TRBV12-3/TRBV12-4	.	many	CASSRQGPLYGYTF	TGTGCCAGCAGTCGCCAGGGCCCCCTCTATGGCTACACCTTC
TRBJ1-2	TRBV6-1	.	.	CASSEASGGIYGYTF	TGTGCCAGCAGTGAAGCTTCAGGAGGGATTTATGGCTACACCTTC
TRBJ2-5	TRBV7-2	.	many	CASSLGSGGSGETQYF	TGTGCCAGCAGCTTAGGGTCGGGGGGCTCGGGAGAGACCCAGTACTTC
TRBJ1-5	TRBV4-3	.	few	CASSLHRAFNQPQHF	TGCGCCAGCAGCCTTCACCGGGCCTTCAATCAGCCCCAGCATTTT
TRBJ2-1	TRBV12-3/TRBV12-4	.	many	CASTPSRAEGYNEQFF	TGTGCCAGCACCCCCTCGCGGGCGGAGGGGTACAATGAGCAGTTCTTC
TRBJ2-1	TRBV30	TRBD2	once	CARRGLAGNEQFF	TGTGCCCGGAGAGGGCTAGCGGGTAATGAGCAGTTCTTC
TRBJ2-7	TRBV7-2	.	.	CASSLDELVYEQYF	TGTGCCAGCAGCTTAGATGAGCTCGTGTACGAGCAGTACTTC
TRBJ2-1	TRBV7-2	TRBD1	.	CATSAGTGQNEQFF	TGTGCCACCAGCGCCGGGACAGGGCAAAATGAGCAGTTCTTC
TRBJ2-3	TRBV18	.	.	CASSPRPTGKGVTDTQYF	TGTGCCAGCTCACCACGTCCCACAGGGAAGGGTGTGACAGATACGCAGTATTTT
TRBJ2-3	TRBV6-6	TRBD2	many	CASSDPSGGNRGTQYF	TGTGCCAGCAGCGACCCTAGCGGGGGGAATCGAGGAACGCAGTATTTT
TRBJ2-3	TRBV12-3/TRBV12-4	.	.	CASSLGLGGRRGSADAQYF	TGTGCCAGCAGTTTAGGTCTAGGTGGGCGCCGGGGTAGCGCAGATGCGCAGTATTTT
TRBJ2-3	TRBV2	TRBD1	many	CASNGQGFGTDTQYF	TGTGCCAGCAACGGACAGGGCTTTGGCACAGATACGCAGTATTTT
TRBJ1-1	TRBV20-1	.	few	CSARLEWTTSVNTEAFF	TGCAGTGCTAGGCTCGAGTGGACAACCTCGGTGAACACTGAAGCTTTCTTT
TRBJ1-6	TRBV20-1	.	many	CSARLRQRSNSPLHF	TGCAGTGCTAGACTTAGACAGAGAAGTAATTCACCCCTCCACTTT
TRBJ2-1	TRBV20-1	TRBD2	.	CSASGLTSGRARNEQFF	TGCAGTGCTAGCGGGTTGACTAGCGGGAGGGCCAGGAATGAGCAGTTCTTC
TRBJ2-5	TRBV2	.	.	CASSELETQYF	TGTGCCAGCAGTGAATTAGAGACCCAGTACTTC
TRBJ1-1	TRBV7-2	.	.	CASSSYSITGTEAFF	TGTGCCAGCAGCTCTTACAGTATCACTGGGACTGAAGCTTTCTTT
TRBJ2-1	TRBV30	TRBD2	many	CAWTEGGGPGEQFF	TGTGCCTGGACCGAGGGCGGGGGGCCCGGTGAGCAGTTCTTC
TRBJ2-5	TRBV9	.	many	CASSVHNQETQYF	TGTGCCAGCAGCGTGCATAACCAAGAGACCCAGTACTTC
TRBJ1-2	TRBV5-6	.	many	CASSFGDWRGYTF	TGTGCCAGCAGTTTCGGGGACTGGAGAGGCTACACCTTC
TRBJ2-2	TRBV6-6	.	.	CASSEMAGRTGELFF	TGTGCCAGCAGCGAAATGGCAGGGAGGACCGGGGAGCTGTTTTTT
TRBJ2-1	TRBV12-3/TRBV12-4	TRBD2	many	CASRKAGAEFF	TGTGCCAGTAGAAAAGCGGGGGCTGAGTTCTTC
TRBJ1-5	TRBV6-5	.	few	CASSYSSVDNQPQHF	TGTGCCAGCAGTTACTCTTCGGTAGATAATCAGCCCCAGCATTTT
TRBJ1-2	TRBV4-2	.	few	CASSQEAAGVGYGYTF	TGTGCCAGCAGCCAAGAAGCGGCAGGGGTTGGTTATGGCTACACCTTC
TRBJ2-1	TRBV12-3/TRBV12-4	TRBD2	many	CASSPWEGTNEQFF	TGTGCCAGCAGCCCTTGGGAGGGTACCAATGAGCAGTTCTTC
TRBJ1-2	TRBV5-1	.	.	CASSLDSSTNYGYTF	TGCGCCAGCAGCTTGGATTCCAGTACCAACTATGGCTACACCTTC
TRBJ1-1	TRBV20-1	.	few	CSARGASTEAFF	TGCAGTGCTAGAGGAGCGTCCACTGAAGCTTTCTTT
TRBJ1-6	TRBV7-9	.	.	CASSAGISYNSPLHF	TGTGCCAGCAGCGCAGGGATCTCCTATAATTCACCCCTCCACTTT
TRBJ1-4	TRBV20-1	TRBD1	few	CSAGGPGGGTNEKLFF	TGCAGTGCGGGGGGCCCAGGGGGAGGAACTAATGAAAAACTGTTTTTT